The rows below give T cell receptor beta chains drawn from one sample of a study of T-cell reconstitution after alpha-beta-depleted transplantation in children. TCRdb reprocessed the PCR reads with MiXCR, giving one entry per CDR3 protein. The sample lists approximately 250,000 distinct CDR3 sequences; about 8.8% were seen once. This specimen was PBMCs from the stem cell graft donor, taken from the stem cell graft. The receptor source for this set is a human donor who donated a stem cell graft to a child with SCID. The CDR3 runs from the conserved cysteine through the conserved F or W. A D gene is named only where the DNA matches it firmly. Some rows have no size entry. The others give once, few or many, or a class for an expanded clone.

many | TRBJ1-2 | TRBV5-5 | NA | CASSSYSLTNYGYTF | TGTGCCAGCAGCTCCTACAGCCTAACTAACTATGGCTACACCTTC
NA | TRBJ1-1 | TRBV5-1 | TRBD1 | CASSFGGQDTGTKAFF | TGCGCCAGCAGCTTCGGGGGACAGGATACAGGAACTAAAGCTTTCTTT
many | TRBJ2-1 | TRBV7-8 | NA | CASSERRAGSSYNEQFF | TGTGCCAGCAGCGAACGACGGGCAGGGAGCTCCTACAATGAGCAGTTCTTC
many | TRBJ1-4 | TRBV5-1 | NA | CASSSRPGVNEKLFF | TGCGCCAGCAGCTCCCGGCCGGGGGTTAATGAAAAACTGTTTTTT
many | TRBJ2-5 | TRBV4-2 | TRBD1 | CASSHPGQGVRETQYF | TGTGCCAGCAGCCACCCGGGACAGGGAGTTCGAGAGACCCAGTACTTC
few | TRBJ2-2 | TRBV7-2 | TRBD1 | CASSFDRGGAGELFF | TGTGCCAGCAGCTTCGACAGGGGTGGTGCCGGGGAGCTGTTTTTT
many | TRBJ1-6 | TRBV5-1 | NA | CASSLEGQNSPLHF | TGCGCCAGCAGCTTGGAGGGACAAAATTCACCCCTCCACTTT
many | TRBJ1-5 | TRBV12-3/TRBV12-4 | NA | CASSLFTGGSNQPQHF | TGTGCCAGCAGTTTATTTACGGGTGGGTCAAATCAGCCCCAGCATTTT
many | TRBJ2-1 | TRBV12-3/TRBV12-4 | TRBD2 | CASSRSGTPYNEQFF | TGTGCCAGCAGCCGGAGCGGGACTCCCTACAATGAGCAGTTCTTC
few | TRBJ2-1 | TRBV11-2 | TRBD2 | CASSPRLAGGFAYNEQFF | TGTGCCAGCAGCCCGCGACTAGCGGGGGGGTTCGCCTACAATGAGCAGTTCTTC
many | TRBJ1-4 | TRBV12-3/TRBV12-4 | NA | CASSFGASHNEKLFF | TGTGCCAGCAGTTTCGGAGCCAGTCACAATGAAAAACTGTTTTTT
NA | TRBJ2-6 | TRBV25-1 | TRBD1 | CASQGQGNSGANVLTF | TGTGCCAGCCAAGGACAGGGTAACTCTGGGGCCAACGTCCTGACTTTC
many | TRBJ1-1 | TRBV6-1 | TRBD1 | CASSRDQGAGGTEAFF | TGTGCCAGCAGTCGCGATCAGGGGGCGGGAGGCACTGAAGCTTTCTTT